The 6 T cell receptor beta chains below come from one sample, sequenced in a study of blood T cell repertoires in COVID-19. Sequencing was performed with immunoSEQ multiplex PCR; in TCRdb, only in-frame clones are kept and a portion is missing. The sample records some 280,000 clones, just under 85% being singletons. Sequencing used peripheral blood. These receptors came from a woman aged 45-60 years with active or convalescent COVID-19.

The chain links TRBV23-1 to TRBJ2-7; tentatively, D is TRBD2 (5 bases). TRBV23-1 counts as an open reading frame of uncertain function. The CDR3 totals 17 residues. V was pared by 3 bases and J by 0 bases, with 18 bases between. CDR3 sequence (DNA): TGCGCCAGCAGTCAGAAGGAAGCCGGGATTCACTCCTACGAGCAGTACTTC. Its protein is CASSQKEAGIHSYEQYF.

This clone was seen a single time. The chain links TRBV19 to TRBJ1-2; 7 positions match TRBD1. J lost 8 bases, V lost 0 bases, and 6 bases had no gene match. Germline V lookup: CDR1 LNHDA, CDR2 SQIVND (reference sequence). CDR3 length: 14 residues. The CDR3 DNA sequence: TGTGCCAGTAGTATAGAAGAGGGGGCAGGAGGCTACACCTTC. Translation gives CASSIEEGAGGYTF.

The chain is built from TRBV11-2 and TRBJ2-3; the D gene is possibly TRBD2 (6 bases). Germline-derived CDR1 and CDR2 are SGHAT and FQNNGV. This CDR3 spans 16 amino acids. V lost 2 bases, J lost 2 bases, and 14 bases lay in between. The CDR3 nucleotides are TGTGCCAGCAGCTTACTCCTAGCGTCCCCCACAGATACGCAGTATTTT. Translated: CASSLLLASPTDTQYF.

This chain joins TRBV11-2 and TRBJ2-7; D perhaps matches TRBD1 (6 bases). Germline CDR1 and CDR2: SGHAT and FQNNGV. This CDR3 has 18 residues. Trimming left V 0 bases short and J 3 bases short, with 21 bases between. For the CDR3, the DNA is TGTGCCAGCAGCTTAGATCTTTTGTCAGGGGCCTTCGGCTACGAGCAGTACTTC. Amino acid sequence: CASSLDLLSGAFGYEQYF.

This clone appeared a few times. The chain recombines TRBV5-1 with TRBJ1-4; D is ambiguous. The germline CDR1 and CDR2 sequences are SGHRS and YFSETQ. V was trimmed by 3 bases and J by 0 bases, leaving 15 bases between them. CDR3 size: 17 residues. CDR3 sequence: CASSSSKIGTTNEKLFF. The DNA of the CDR3 is TGCGCCAGCAGCTCGTCTAAGATCGGTACAACTAATGAAAAACTGTTTTTT. The full variable domain, in which reference TRBV5-1 and TRBJ1-4 provide the parts outside the CDR3, is KAGVTQTPRYLIKTRGQQVTLSCSPISGHRSVSWYQQTPGQGLQFLFEYFSETQRNKGNFPGRFSGRQFSNSRSEMNVSTLELGDSALYLCASSSSKIGTTNEKLFFGSGTQLSVL.

At least ten counts were recorded for this clone. This sequence joins TRBV7-2 and TRBJ1-1, with D hard to call. In germline, CDR1 is SGHTA, CDR2 FQGNSA. With 2 bases removed from V and 4 bases from J, the gap between germline ends came to 14 bases. This CDR3 has 15 residues. CDR3 sequence reads: CASSLSSGGFTEAFF. DNA for the CDR3: TGTGCCAGCAGCTTATCCTCGGGAGGGTTCACTGAAGCTTTCTTT.